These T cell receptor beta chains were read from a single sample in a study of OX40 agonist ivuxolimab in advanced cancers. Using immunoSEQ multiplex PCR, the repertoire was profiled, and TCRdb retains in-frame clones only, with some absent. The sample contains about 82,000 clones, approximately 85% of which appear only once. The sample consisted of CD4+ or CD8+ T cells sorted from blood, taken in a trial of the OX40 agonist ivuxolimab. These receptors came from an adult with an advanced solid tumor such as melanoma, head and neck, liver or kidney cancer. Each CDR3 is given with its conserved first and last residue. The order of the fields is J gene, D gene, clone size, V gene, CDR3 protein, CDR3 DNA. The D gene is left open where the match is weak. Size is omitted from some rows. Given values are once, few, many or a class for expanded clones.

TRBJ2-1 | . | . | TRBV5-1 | CASSLGGVGPDNEQFF | TGCGCCAGCAGCTTGGGGGGAGTGGGCCCGGACAATGAGCAGTTCTTC
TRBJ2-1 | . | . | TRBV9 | CASSVPGSSYNEQFF | TGTGCCAGCAGCGTACCGGGGAGCTCCTACAATGAGCAGTTCTTC
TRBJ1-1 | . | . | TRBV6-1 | CASSERPQWAEAFF | TGTGCCAGCAGTGAAAGGCCCCAATGGGCTGAAGCTTTCTTT
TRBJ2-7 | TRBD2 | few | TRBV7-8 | CASSLGSEAGREQYF | TGTGCCAGCAGCTTAGGTTCCGAAGCGGGAAGGGAGCAGTACTTC
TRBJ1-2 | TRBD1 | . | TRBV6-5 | CASSRNRGDGYTF | TGTGCCAGCAGCCGTAACAGGGGCGATGGCTACACCTTC
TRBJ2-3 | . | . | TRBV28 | CASSFGSGQGSDTQYF | TGTGCCAGCAGTTTCGGATCTGGGCAGGGAAGCGATACGCAGTATTTT
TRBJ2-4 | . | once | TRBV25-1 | CASRGPGDIQYF | TGTGCCAGCAGAGGTCCAGGGGACATTCAGTACTTC
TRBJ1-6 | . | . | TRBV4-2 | CASSQGTQGIDNSPLHF | TGTGCCAGCAGCCAAGGGACACAGGGTATTGATAATTCACCCCTCCACTTT
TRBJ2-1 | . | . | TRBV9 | CASSADPTRYNEQFF | TGTGCCAGCAGCGCCGATCCAACCCGCTACAATGAGCAGTTCTTC
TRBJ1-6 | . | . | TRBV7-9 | CASSLGAGLNSPLHF | TGTGCCAGCAGCTTAGGTGCAGGCCTGAATTCACCCCTCCACTTT
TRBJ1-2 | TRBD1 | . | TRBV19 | CASSSWTGTKNYGYTF | TGTGCCAGTAGTTCCTGGACAGGAACTAAGAACTATGGCTACACCTTC
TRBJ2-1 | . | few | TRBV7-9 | CASSFQGPPFRFNNEQFF | TGTGCCAGCAGCTTTCAGGGACCTCCTTTCCGCTTTAACAATGAGCAGTTCTTC
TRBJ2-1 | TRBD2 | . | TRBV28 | CASSPQEGASGSGNEQFF | TGTGCCAGCAGTCCCCAAGAGGGAGCTAGCGGGAGTGGAAATGAGCAGTTCTTC
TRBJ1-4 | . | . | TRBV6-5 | CASRPTWGASEKLFF | TGTGCCAGCAGACCCACCTGGGGGGCTAGTGAAAAACTGTTTTTT
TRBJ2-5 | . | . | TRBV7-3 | CASSLSGSEETQYF | TGTGCCAGCAGCTTATCTGGGAGTGAAGAGACCCAGTACTTC
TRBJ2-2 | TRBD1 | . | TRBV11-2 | CASSFQGENTGELFF | TGTGCCAGCAGCTTTCAGGGGGAGAACACCGGGGAGCTGTTTTTT
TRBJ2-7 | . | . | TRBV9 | CASSVGGLPYEQYF | TGTGCCAGCAGCGTAGGTGGACTCCCCTACGAGCAGTACTTC
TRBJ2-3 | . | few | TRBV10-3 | CAISEGLADTQYF | TGTGCCATCAGTGAAGGGTTGGCAGATACGCAGTATTTT
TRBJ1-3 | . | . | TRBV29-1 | CSVNQGIFGNTIYF | TGCAGCGTTAACCAGGGAATATTTGGAAACACCATATATTTT
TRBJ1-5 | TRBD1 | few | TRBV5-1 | CASSLRDRGNQPQHF | TGCGCCAGCAGCCTCCGGGACAGGGGAAATCAGCCCCAGCATTTT
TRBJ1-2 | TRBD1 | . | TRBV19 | CASSTRTGYILGYTF | TGTGCCAGTAGTACCCGGACAGGGTACATCCTCGGCTACACCTTC
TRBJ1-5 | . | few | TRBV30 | CACGRDHNQPQHF | TGTGCCTGCGGACGGGACCACAATCAGCCCCAGCATTTT
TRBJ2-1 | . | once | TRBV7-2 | CASSWTQSSYNEQFF | TGTGCCAGCAGCTGGACCCAGAGCTCCTACAATGAGCAGTTCTTC
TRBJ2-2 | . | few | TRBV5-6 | CASSLRWTGELFF | TGTGCCAGCAGCTTGCGGTGGACCGGGGAGCTGTTTTTT
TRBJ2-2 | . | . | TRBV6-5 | CASRGAAYTGELFF | TGTGCCAGCAGAGGGGCAGCCTACACCGGGGAGCTGTTTTTT
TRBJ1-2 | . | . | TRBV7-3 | CASSSRRGAPGYTF | TGTGCCAGCAGCTCAAGGAGGGGGGCCCCCGGCTACACCTTC
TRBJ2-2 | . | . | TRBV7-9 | CASSRVVNTGELFF | TGTGCCAGTTCTAGGGTAGTGAACACCGGGGAGCTGTTTTTT
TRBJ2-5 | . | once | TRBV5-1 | CASSLAGTIQETQYF | TGCGCCAGCAGCTTGGCCGGGACCATACAAGAGACCCAGTACTTC
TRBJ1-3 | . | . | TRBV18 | CASSPDRPGNTIYF | TGTGCCAGCTCACCGGACAGACCTGGAAACACCATATATTTT
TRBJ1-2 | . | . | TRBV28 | CASRLGHSLNYGYTF | TGTGCCAGCAGACTAGGACACTCCCTTAACTATGGCTACACCTTC
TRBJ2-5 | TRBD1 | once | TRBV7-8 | CASSPDRYQETQYF | TGTGCCAGCAGCCCGGACAGGTACCAAGAGACCCAGTACTTC
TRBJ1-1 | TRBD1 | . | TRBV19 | CASTDREGVEAFF | TGTGCCAGTACCGACAGGGAAGGGGTTGAAGCTTTCTTT
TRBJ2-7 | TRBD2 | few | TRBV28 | CASSTPGGRVYEQYF | TGTGCCAGCAGTACCCCCGGCGGGAGGGTCTACGAGCAGTACTTC
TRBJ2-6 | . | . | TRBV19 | CASSRYTGKTPGSGANVLTF | TGTGCCAGTAGTCGATATACAGGGAAGACCCCCGGCTCTGGGGCCAACGTCCTGACTTTC
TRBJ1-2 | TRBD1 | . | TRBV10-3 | CAISESRGLSYGYTF | TGTGCCATCAGTGAGTCCAGGGGGCTGAGTTATGGCTACACCTTC
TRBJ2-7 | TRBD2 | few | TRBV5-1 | CASSHHIGARGTSGRSPYEQYF | TGCGCCAGCAGCCACCACATCGGTGCCAGGGGGACTAGCGGGAGGAGTCCCTACGAGCAGTACTTC
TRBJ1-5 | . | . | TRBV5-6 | CASSLEGGPAGGEPQHF | TGTGCCAGCAGCTTGGAAGGGGGACCCGCCGGAGGGGAGCCCCAGCATTTT
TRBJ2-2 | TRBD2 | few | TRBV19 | CASSVAGGLNTGELFF | TGTGCCAGTAGTGTAGCGGGGGGACTGAACACCGGGGAGCTGTTTTTT
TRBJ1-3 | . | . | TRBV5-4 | CASSPGGASSGNTIYF | TGTGCCAGCAGTCCTGGGGGGGCCAGCTCTGGAAACACCATATATTTT
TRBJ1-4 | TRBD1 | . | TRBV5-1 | CASSLGMGQYNEKLFF | TGCGCCAGCAGCTTGGGAATGGGACAGTACAATGAAAAACTGTTTTTT
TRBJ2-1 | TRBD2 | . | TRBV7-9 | CASKAGGRNEQFF | TGTGCCAGCAAAGCGGGGGGGCGCAATGAGCAGTTCTTC
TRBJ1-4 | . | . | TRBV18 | CASSPRLVSTNEKLFF | TGTGCCAGCTCACCCCGACTGGTTTCAACTAATGAAAAACTGTTTTTT
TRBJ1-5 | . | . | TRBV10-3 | CAISETSNQPQHF | TGTGCCATCAGTGAGACTAGCAATCAGCCCCAGCATTTT
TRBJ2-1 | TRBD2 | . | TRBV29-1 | CSSSTSGRAPDNEQFF | TGCAGCTCCTCGACTAGCGGGAGGGCACCCGACAATGAGCAGTTCTTC
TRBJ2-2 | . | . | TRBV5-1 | CASSSRGTGELFF | TGCGCCAGCAGCTCTCGCGGCACCGGGGAGCTGTTTTTT
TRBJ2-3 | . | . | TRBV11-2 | CASSLVLGTQYF | TGTGCCAGCAGCTTAGTTTTGGGTACGCAGTATTTT
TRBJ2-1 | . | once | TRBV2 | CASRSRRDLNEQFF | TGTGCCAGCAGGTCCAGGCGGGATCTCAATGAGCAGTTCTTC
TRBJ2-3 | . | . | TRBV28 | CASRDGPFTDTQYF | TGTGCCAGCAGGGACGGGCCGTTCACAGATACGCAGTATTTT
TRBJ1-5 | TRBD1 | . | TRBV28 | CASSAGGGGQPQHF | TGTGCCAGCAGCGCAGGGGGGGGCGGGCAGCCCCAGCATTTT
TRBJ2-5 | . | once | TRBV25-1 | CASSATRQWQETQYF | TGTGCCAGCAGTGCCACTAGACAATGGCAAGAGACCCAGTACTTC
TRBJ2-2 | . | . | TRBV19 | CASSIGQGRSWTGELFF | TGTGCCAGTAGTATCGGTCAGGGCCGCTCTTGGACCGGGGAGCTGTTTTTT
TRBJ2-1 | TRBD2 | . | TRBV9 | CASSVGISGGYNEQFF | TGTGCCAGCAGCGTAGGCATTAGCGGGGGATACAATGAGCAGTTCTTC
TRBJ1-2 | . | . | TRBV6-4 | CASSDSAGGGGYTF | TGTGCCAGCAGTGACTCCGCAGGAGGGGGAGGCTACACCTTC